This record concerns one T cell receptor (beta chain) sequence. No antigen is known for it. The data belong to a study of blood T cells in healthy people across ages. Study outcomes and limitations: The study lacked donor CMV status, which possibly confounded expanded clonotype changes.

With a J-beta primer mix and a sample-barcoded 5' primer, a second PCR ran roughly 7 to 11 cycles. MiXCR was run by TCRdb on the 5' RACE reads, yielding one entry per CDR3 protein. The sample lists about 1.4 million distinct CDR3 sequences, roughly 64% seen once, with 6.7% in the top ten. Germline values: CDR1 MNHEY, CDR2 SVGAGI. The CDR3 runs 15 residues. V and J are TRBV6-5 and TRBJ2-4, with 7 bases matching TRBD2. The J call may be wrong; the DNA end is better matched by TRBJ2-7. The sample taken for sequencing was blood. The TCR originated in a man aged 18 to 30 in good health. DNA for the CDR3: TGTGCCAGCACCCGCGGGGGTAAAGGTTGGTACGAGCAGTACTTC. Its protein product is CASTRGGKGWYEQYF.